What follows are 12 T cell receptor beta chains derived from one specimen sequenced in a study of T cell repertoires in cytomegalovirus infection. Each CDR3 protein gets one entry after TCRdb re-called the reads with MiXCR. This table has around 330,000 distinct CDR3 sequences, roughly 15% appearing once. Specimen: PBMCs. These receptors all come from a human donor in good health (CMV status not recorded). Some clones in this sample may be carry-over from other donors' samples.

Only a few counts were recorded for this clonotype. J is TRBJ2-7 and V is TRBV5-6; the D is unclear. Germline V gene data show CDR1 as SGHDT and CDR2 as YYEEEE. Between the trimmed V and J ends, which lost 0 bases and 3 bases, there was a span of 10 bases. The CDR3 contains 14 residues. CDR3 in DNA: TGTGCCAGCAGCTTGGGATTCGGCGGCTACGAGCAGTACTTC. This encodes CASSLGFGGYEQYF. Filled out from reference TRBV5-6 and TRBJ2-7, the complete variable domain reads DAGVTQSPTHLIKTRGQQVTLRCSPKSGHDTVSWYQQALGQGPQFIFQYYEEEERQRGNFPDRFSGHQFPNYSSELNVNALLLGDSALYLCASSLGFGGYEQYFGPGTRLTVT.

At least ten counts were recorded for this clonotype. CDR3: CASSLDLDRYPAYEQYF. The DNA for the CDR3 is TGTGCCAGCAGCTTAGACCTGGACAGGTACCCCGCCTACGAGCAGTACTTC. The chain carries TRBV7-2 and TRBJ2-7, with 7 bases matching TRBD1. With 1 base clipped from V and 2 bases from J, the junction kept 11 bases outside the gene matches. CDR3 size: 17 residues. Germline V gives CDR1 SGHTA, CDR2 FQGNSA.

The V gene is TRBV2, the J gene TRBJ2-5; TRBD1 might be the D (5 bases). V was clipped by 5 bases and J by 3 bases, with 7 bases between them. The CDR3 sequence is 12 residues long. The germline V gene encodes CDR1 SNHLY and CDR2 FYNNEI. Here the CDR3 reads CASSKTEETQYF. The CDR3 region has the DNA TGTGCCAGCAGTAAGACAGAAGAGACCCAGTACTTC.

This chain connects TRBV4-1 to TRBJ2-4, with D perhaps matching TRBD2 (5 bases). V lost 1 base and J 5 bases, leaving 9 bases between the germline ends. Germline V gene sequence: CDR1 MGHRA, CDR2 YSYEKL. The CDR3 length is 14 residues. The CDR3 sequence: CASSQGIGENIQYF. Written as DNA, the CDR3 is TGCGCCAGCAGCCAAGGTATCGGGGAAAACATTCAGTACTTC.

Ten or more counts support this clonotype. V and J are TRBV7-9 and TRBJ2-7; TRBD1 aligns across 10 bases. The CDR3 is 13 amino acids. Trimming cost V 5 bases and J 6 bases; bases outside gene matches: 4. Per the germline V gene, CDR1 is SEHNR and CDR2 is FQNEAQ (reference sequence). CDR3 loop: CASSDDRGREQYF. The CDR3, as DNA: TGTGCCAGCAGCGACGACAGGGGGCGCGAGCAGTACTTC.

This chain's CDR3 is CASSLEAAGENGYTF. The DNA of the CDR3 is TGTGCCAGCAGCTTAGAGGCCGCAGGGGAAAATGGCTACACCTTC. The rearrangement links TRBV7-9 to TRBJ1-2; weak D call: TRBD1 (6 bases). Trimming removed 1 base from V and 6 bases from J, with 15 bases in between. The CDR3 length is 15 residues. Germline CDR1 is SEHNR and CDR2 is FQNEAQ (reference sequence).

In this sample, this clonotype turned up a few times. The genes are TRBV5-6 and TRBJ1-2; no reliable D call. V lost 4 bases to trimming and J lost 2 bases, with 12 bases between them. CDR3 length: 14 amino acids. The germline V gene has CDR1 SGHDT and CDR2 YYEEEE. The CDR3 DNA is TGTGCCAGCAGCCTATTTGGTCTCAACTATGGCTACACCTTC. Amino acids: CASSLFGLNYGYTF.

Comment on this clonotype: A single base separates this from a much larger clone, so it may be a read error. The chain is built from TRBV7-6 and TRBJ1-6, with D unclear. The CDR3 is made up of 15 amino acids. Germline V gives CDR1 SGHVS, CDR2 FNYEAQ. The DNA for the CDR3 is TGTGGCAGCAGCTTTTCTGCGGGATATAATTCACCCCTCCACTTT. It specifies CGSSFSAGYNSPLHF.

This rearrangement joins TRBV15 to TRBJ2-7; the D gene could be TRBD1 or TRBD2 (5 bases each). CDR1 and CDR2 (germline): LNHNV, YYDKDF (reference sequence). This CDR3 has 15 amino acids. Trimming shortened V by 0 bases and J by 2 bases, and 11 bases separated the two germline ends. The CDR3 is CATSRDLGPAYEQYF. The CDR3 DNA sequence: TGTGCCACCAGCAGAGACCTGGGACCGGCCTACGAGCAGTACTTC.

The sample holds a few counts of this clonotype. V and J are TRBV20-1 and TRBJ1-1, with 7 nucleotides matching TRBD1. V lost 0 bases to trimming and J lost 6 bases; unmatched junction nucleotides: 4. Germline V gene sequence: CDR1 DFQATT, CDR2 SNEGSKA (reference sequence). The CDR3 has 13 amino acids. This chain's CDR3 is CSARDRQGPEAFF. The CDR3 bases are TGCAGTGCTAGAGATCGACAGGGCCCTGAAGCTTTCTTT.

This clonotype was detected only a few times. V and J are TRBV7-3 and TRBJ2-1; unclear D gene. The V end was cut by 7 bases, the J end by 0 bases, with 10 bases between. CDR1 and CDR2 (germline): SGHTA, FQGTGA. CDR3 length: 14 residues. The CDR3 DNA sequence: TGTGCCAGCAAGGCTAGTCCCTCCTACAATGAGCAGTTCTTC. Amino acid sequence: CASKASPSYNEQFF.

The rearrangement links TRBV18 to TRBJ1-2; a possible D gene is TRBD1 (5 bases). V gave up 0 bases and J gave up 8 bases, with 13 bases separating them. In germline, CDR1 is KGHSH, CDR2 LQKENI. This CDR3 contains 14 residues. The CDR3 DNA reads TGTGCCAGCTCACCACCAACGGAGGGGCGGGGCTACACCTTC. Protein product: CASSPPTEGRGYTF. Based on the CDR3 plus reference TRBV18 and TRBJ1-2, the full variable domain is NAGVMQNPRHLVRRRGQEARLRCSPMKGHSHVYWYRQLPEEGLKFMVYLQKENIIDESGMPKERFSAEFPKEGPSILRIQQVVRGDSAAYFCASSPPTEGRGYTFGSGTRLTVV.